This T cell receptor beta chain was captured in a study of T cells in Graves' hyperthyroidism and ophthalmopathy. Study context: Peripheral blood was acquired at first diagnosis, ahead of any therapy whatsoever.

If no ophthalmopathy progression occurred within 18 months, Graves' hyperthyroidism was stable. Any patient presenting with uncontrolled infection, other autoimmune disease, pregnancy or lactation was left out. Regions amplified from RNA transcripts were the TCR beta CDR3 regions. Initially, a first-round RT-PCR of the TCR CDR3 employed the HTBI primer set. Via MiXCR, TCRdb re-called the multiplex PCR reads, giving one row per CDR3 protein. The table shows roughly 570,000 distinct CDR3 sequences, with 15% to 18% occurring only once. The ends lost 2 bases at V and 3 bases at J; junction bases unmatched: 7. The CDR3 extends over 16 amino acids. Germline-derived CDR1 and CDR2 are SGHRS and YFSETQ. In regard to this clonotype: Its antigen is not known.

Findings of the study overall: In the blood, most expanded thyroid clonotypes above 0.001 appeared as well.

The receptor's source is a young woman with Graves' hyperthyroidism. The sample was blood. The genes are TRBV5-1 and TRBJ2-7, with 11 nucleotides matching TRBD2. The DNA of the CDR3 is TGCGCCAGCAGCTTCCCGACTAGCGGGGACGACTACGAGCAGTACTTC. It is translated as CASSFPTSGDDYEQYF.